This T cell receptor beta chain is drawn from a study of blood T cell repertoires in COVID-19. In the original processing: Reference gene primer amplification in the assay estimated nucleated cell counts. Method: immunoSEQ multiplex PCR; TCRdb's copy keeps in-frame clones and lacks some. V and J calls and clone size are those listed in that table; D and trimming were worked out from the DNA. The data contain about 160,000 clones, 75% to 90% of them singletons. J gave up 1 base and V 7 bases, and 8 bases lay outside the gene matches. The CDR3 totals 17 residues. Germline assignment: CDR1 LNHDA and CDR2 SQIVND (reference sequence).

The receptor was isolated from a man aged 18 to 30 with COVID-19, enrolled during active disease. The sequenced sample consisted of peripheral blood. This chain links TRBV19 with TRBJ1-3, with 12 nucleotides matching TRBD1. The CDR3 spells CASNDPGQGASGNTIYF. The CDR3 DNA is TGTGCCAGTAATGATCCGGGACAGGGGGCTTCTGGAAACACCATATATTTT.